This T cell receptor (beta chain) was captured by sequencing in a study of T cell responses to AZD1222 COVID-19 vaccine. Losses at the gene ends were 3 bases for V and 0 bases for J; bases not matched to a gene: 8. From germline, CDR1 is LNHDA and CDR2 SQIVND (reference sequence). This CDR3 contains 17 residues. Findings and caveats of the study: The donor group comprised mostly white British people and more females; the analysis possibly underestimated clonal diversity.

TCRdb's table, derived via immunoSEQ multiplex PCR, lists solely in-frame clones and lacks some. The table has some 130,000 clones, over 80% seen once. On this clone: Antigen specificity is unknown.

This chain links TRBV19 with TRBJ2-1; 7 bases line up with TRBD2. This TCR was recovered from an adult who received the AZD1222 COVID-19 vaccine. The sequenced sample was peripheral blood, obtained 28 days after the second AZD1222 dose. The CDR3 spells CASSMGLGDYSYNEQFF. Written as DNA, the CDR3 is TGTGCCAGTAGTATGGGCTTAGGGGACTACTCCTACAATGAGCAGTTCTTC.